This T cell receptor beta chain was recovered during a study of graft-versus-host responses after intestinal transplantation. Across the whole study: Each recipient received a multivisceral, liver-intestinal, or isolated intestinal graft. Regarding the study as a whole: Circulating GvH clone levels at their peak were associated with HvG declines (early post-transplant). The authors found GvH clones in recipient marrow, some appearing first in ileum or blood. Graft-versus-host to host-versus-graft clonal ratios in allografts were high in patients with graft-donor T cell macrochimerism.

About this clone: What it recognizes is unknown.

This CDR3 comprises 13 residues. Trimming removed 8 bases from V and 6 bases from J, with 15 bases in between. CDR1 is SNHLY, CDR2 FYNNEI, per germline. The method was immunoSEQ multiplex PCR; TCRdb's version includes in-frame clones alone and lacks a portion of them. The sample holds tens of thousands of clones, under 85% seen once. The rearrangement links TRBV2 to TRBJ2-3, with D perhaps matching TRBD1 (5 bases). The specimen was unstimulated CD8+ T cells sorted from spleen or lymph node cells, collected before intestinal transplant. This clonotype was obtained from a human donor who received an intestinal transplant. CDR3 residues: CASPGQLSDTQYF. CDR3 DNA: TGTGCCAGCCCAGGGCAGCTATCGGATACGCAGTATTTT.